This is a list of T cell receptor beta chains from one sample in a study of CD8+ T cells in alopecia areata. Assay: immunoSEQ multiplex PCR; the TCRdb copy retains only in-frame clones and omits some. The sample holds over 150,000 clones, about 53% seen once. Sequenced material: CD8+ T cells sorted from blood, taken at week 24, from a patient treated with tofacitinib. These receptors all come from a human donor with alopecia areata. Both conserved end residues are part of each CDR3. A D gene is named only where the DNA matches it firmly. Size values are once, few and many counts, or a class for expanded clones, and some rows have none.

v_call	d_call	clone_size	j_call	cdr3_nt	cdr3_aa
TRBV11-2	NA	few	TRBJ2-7	TGTGCCAGCAGCTTAACACTAGCAGAGAGCTCCTACGAGCAGTACTTC	CASSLTLAESSYEQYF
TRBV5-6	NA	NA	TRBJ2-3	TGTGCCAGCAGCCCCCCCGGGCAGGATACAGATACGCAGTATTTT	CASSPPGQDTDTQYF
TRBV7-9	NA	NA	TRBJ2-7	TGTGCCAGCAGCTCGAGGGGCACTTACGAGCAGTACTTC	CASSSRGTYEQYF
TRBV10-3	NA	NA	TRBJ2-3	TGTGCCATCAGTGAGTCGGTGAGCACAGATACGCAGTATTTT	CAISESVSTDTQYF
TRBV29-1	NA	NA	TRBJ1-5	TGCAGCGTTGGGCCAGATAGCAATCAGCCCCAGCATTTT	CSVGPDSNQPQHF
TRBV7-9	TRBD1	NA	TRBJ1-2	TGTGCCAGCAGTCAAGGGACAGAGTATGGCTACACCTTC	CASSQGTEYGYTF
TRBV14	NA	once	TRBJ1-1	TGTGCCAGCAGCCTCGGTACTGAAGCTTTCTTT	CASSLGTEAFF
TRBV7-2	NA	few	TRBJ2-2	TGTGCCAGCAGCAACCGATACAGGAAATCGAACACCGGGGAGCTGTTTTTT	CASSNRYRKSNTGELFF
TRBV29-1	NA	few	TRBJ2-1	TGCAGCGTTGAAAGTGGGAGCTCCTACAATGAGCAGTTCTTC	CSVESGSSYNEQFF
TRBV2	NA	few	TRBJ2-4	TGTGCCAGCATCGTCCGAAATTTAGCCAAAAACATTCAGTACTTC	CASIVRNLAKNIQYF
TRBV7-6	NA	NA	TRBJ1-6	TGTGCCAGCAGCCAGGCCAATTCACCCCTCCACTTT	CASSQANSPLHF
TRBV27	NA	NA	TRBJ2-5	TGTGCCAGCAGTTTAACCGGGATCGAGACCCAGTACTTC	CASSLTGIETQYF
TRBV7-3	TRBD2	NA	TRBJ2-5	TGTGCCAGCAGCCTGGGACTAGCGGGGGGCCCTGGAGAGACCCAGTACTTC	CASSLGLAGGPGETQYF
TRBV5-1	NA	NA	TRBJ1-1	TGCGCCAGCAGTTCCGGGAACACTGAAGCTTTCTTT	CASSSGNTEAFF
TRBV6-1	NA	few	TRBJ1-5	TGTGCCAGCCAGGGGTTGTTCAGCAATCAGCCCCAGCATTTT	CASQGLFSNQPQHF
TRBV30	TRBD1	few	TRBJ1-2	TGTGCCTGGAGTAGAGGGACAGATGGCTACACCTTC	CAWSRGTDGYTF
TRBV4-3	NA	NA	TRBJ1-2	TGCGCCAGCAGCCAAGATAGTTCGGGACTTGACTACACCTTC	CASSQDSSGLDYTF
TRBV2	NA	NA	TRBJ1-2	TGTGCCAGCAGTCCGGCGAGGGATGATGGCTACACCTTC	CASSPARDDGYTF
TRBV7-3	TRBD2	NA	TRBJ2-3	TGTGCCAGCAGCTTAGTAGCGGGGGGGCCAGGAGATACGCAGTATTTT	CASSLVAGGPGDTQYF
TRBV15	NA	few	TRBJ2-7	TGTGCCACCTCTGGTTCCCGGGTAGACGAGCAGTACTTC	CATSGSRVDEQYF
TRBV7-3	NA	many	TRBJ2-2	TGTGCCAGCAGCCTTATCGGGACCGGGGAGCTGTTTTTT	CASSLIGTGELFF
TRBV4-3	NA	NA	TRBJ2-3	TGCGCCAGCAGCCAAGAGAGACCAGATACGCAGTATTTT	CASSQERPDTQYF
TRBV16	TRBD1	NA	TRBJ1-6	TGTGCCAGCAAAGGGACAGGGGATAATTCACCCCTCCACTTT	CASKGTGDNSPLHF
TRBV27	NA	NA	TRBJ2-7	TGTGCCAGCAGTTCCCGTAGGGGGGAGCAGTACTTC	CASSSRRGEQYF
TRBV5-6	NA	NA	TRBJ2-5	TGTGCCAGCAGTGGAGGGGGGGCCGGAGAGACCCAGTACTTC	CASSGGGAGETQYF
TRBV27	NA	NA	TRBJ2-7	TGTGCCAGCAGTCCGCGTACCAATGTCTACGAGCAGTACTTC	CASSPRTNVYEQYF
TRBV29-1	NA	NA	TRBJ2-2	TGCAGCGTGGAGTGGACTACTCCTAACACCGGGGAGCTGTTTTTT	CSVEWTTPNTGELFF
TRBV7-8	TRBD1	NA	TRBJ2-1	TGTGCCAGCAGCTACGTAATCCCCGGGACAGGGGGTCTTGGTGAGCAGTTCTTC	CASSYVIPGTGGLGEQFF
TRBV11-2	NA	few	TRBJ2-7	TGTGCCAGCAGCTTAGAGACGGACGAGCAGTACTTC	CASSLETDEQYF
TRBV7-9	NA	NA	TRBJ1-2	TGTGCCAGCAGCTTATCCCCTCGGGACATCGGTGGCTACACCTTC	CASSLSPRDIGGYTF
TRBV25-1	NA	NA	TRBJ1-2	TGTGCCAGCAGCGCGGACTGGGTGGACTATGGCTACACCTTC	CASSADWVDYGYTF
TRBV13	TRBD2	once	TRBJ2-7	TGTGCCAGCAGAAGGACTAGCGGGTACGAGCAGTACTTC	CASRRTSGYEQYF
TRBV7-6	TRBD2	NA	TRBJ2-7	TGTGCCAGCAGTTCGGGGGGGCCCCCCGAGCAGTACTTC	CASSSGGPPEQYF
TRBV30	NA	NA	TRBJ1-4	TGTGCCTGGGGTGGCTTGGATGAAAAACTGTTTTTT	CAWGGLDEKLFF
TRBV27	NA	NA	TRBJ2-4	TGTGCCAGCAGCCAAGGACTGATTCAGTACTTC	CASSQGLIQYF
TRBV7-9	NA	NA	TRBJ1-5	TGTGCCAGCAGCTTGTCTGAAGGTCAGCCCCAGCATTTT	CASSLSEGQPQHF
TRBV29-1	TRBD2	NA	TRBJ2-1	TGCAGCGTTGAAGACCCCAGCGGGGGGGGTGAGCAGTTCTTC	CSVEDPSGGGEQFF
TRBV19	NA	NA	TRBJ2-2	TGTGCCAGTAGTATAGATCCGGACAGTGCGAACACCGGGGAGCTGTTTTTT	CASSIDPDSANTGELFF
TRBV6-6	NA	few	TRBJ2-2	TGTGCCAGCAGTTCGGGAACGCTGGGGGCCGGGGAGCTGTTTTTT	CASSSGTLGAGELFF
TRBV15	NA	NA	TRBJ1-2	TGTGCCACCAGCAGTTATGGGAGACTTAACTATGGCTACACCTTC	CATSSYGRLNYGYTF
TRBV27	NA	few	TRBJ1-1	TGTGCCAGCAGGCGGGGGCGCCGGTCCGAAGCTTTCTTT	CASRRGRRSEAFF
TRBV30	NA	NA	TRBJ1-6	TGTGCCTGGAGTCTGATGGACCTAAACTATAATTCACCCCTCCACTTT	CAWSLMDLNYNSPLHF
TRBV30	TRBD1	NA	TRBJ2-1	TGTGCCTGGAGTTTCCTCCAGGGGGCCTACAATGAGCAGTTCTTC	CAWSFLQGAYNEQFF
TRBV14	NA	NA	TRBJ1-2	TGTGCCAGCAGCCTTTCCGTGAACGGTGGTGGCTACACCTTC	CASSLSVNGGGYTF
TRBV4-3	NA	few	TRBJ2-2	TGCGCCAGCAGCCCGACAATCGGCAGGACCCCCACCGGGGAGCTGTTTTTT	CASSPTIGRTPTGELFF
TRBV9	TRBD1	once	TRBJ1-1	TGTGCCAGCAGCGTCAAGACAGGGGGCAAAGCTTTCTTT	CASSVKTGGKAFF
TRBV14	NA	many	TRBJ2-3	TGTGCCAGCAGCCAAGTTGGGGGATCCTTCACAGATACGCAGTATTTT	CASSQVGGSFTDTQYF
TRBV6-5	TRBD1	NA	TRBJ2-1	TGTGCCAGCAACACGGGACAGGGTTACAATGAGCAGTTCTTC	CASNTGQGYNEQFF
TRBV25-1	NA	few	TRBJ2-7	TGTGCCAGCAGTGAGGCCCACGAGCAGTACTTC	CASSEAHEQYF
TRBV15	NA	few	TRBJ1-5	TGTGCCACCAGCAGAGCAGATAGCAATCAGCCCCAGCATTTT	CATSRADSNQPQHF
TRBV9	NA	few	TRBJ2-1	TGTGCCAGCAGCGTTTCCGGGACCAACTACAATGAGCAGTTCTTC	CASSVSGTNYNEQFF
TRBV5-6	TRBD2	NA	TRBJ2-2	TGTGCCAGCAGGAGGAATACGGGGGGAACTTACACCGGGGAGCTGTTTTTT	CASRRNTGGTYTGELFF
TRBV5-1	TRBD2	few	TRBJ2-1	TGCGCCAGCAGTTTTGGGGGGGAAGTCAATGAGCAGTTCTTC	CASSFGGEVNEQFF
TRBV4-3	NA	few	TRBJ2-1	TGCGCCAGCAGCTTAGTGTACTCCTACAATGAGCAGTTCTTC	CASSLVYSYNEQFF